The next 3 T cell receptor beta chains were all read from a single sample in a study of vaccination effects on CD4 cells after COVID-19 (dated by TCRdb to 2022 to 2024). Receptors were amplified or captured by the immunoSEQ multiplex PCR assay. Not all clones reach the TCRdb copy of this immuneACCESS table, which keeps in-frame sequences only. Checked studies attribute under half of the gap to unresolved V genes and leave the rest unexplained. This sample comprises some 77,000 clones, about 65% of them detected only once. Jointly, the top ten make up approximately 3.8% of the sample. These receptors' targets are unknown. The ViraFEST assay stimulated PBMC with viral peptide pools and then used TCR sequencing to identify antigen-specific CD4+ T cell clonotypes by expansion. After more than 9 days of culture, CD4+ T cells were isolated with the EasySep CD4+ T cell isolation kit. Healthy vaccine recipients had no prior SARS-CoV-2 infection, confirmed by negative nucleocapsid antibodies before and after vaccination.

Sequences were derived from CD4+ T cells from PBMCs cultured with HCoV-OC43 spike peptides, sampled before COVID-19 vaccination. The cell subset or site label corresponds to: HCoV-OC43 spike overlapping peptide pool stimulation. The receptors were gathered from a human donor who received a COVID-19 vaccine.

The V gene is TRBV5-1, the J gene TRBJ1-1, with D tentatively TRBD1 (6 bases). This CDR3 spans 14 amino acids. The germline V gene encodes CDR1 SGHRS and CDR2 YFSETQ. Deletions cut 4 bases from V and 4 bases from J, with 14 bases between. CDR3 loop: CASSRQEGSTEAFF. The CDR3 coding sequence is TGCGCCAGCAGCCGACAGGAGGGGAGCACTGAAGCTTTCTTT.

With respect to this clone: The CDR3 does not end in the conserved phenylalanine or tryptophan, so this is likely a read error. No DNA is shown, since the ends of the CDR3 on it are uncertain; the CDR3 is the one TCRdb lists. The chain recombines TRBV10-2 with TRBJ1-2; TRBD1 is the table's D call and was not checked against the DNA. Termini included, the CDR3 measures 13 amino acids. Looked up from germline, CDR1 is WSHSY and CDR2 is SAAADI. The CDR3 sequence is CASSETGQERFRL.

The chain employs TRBV9 and TRBJ2-5; possibly TRBD2 for D (7 bases). The CDR3 totals 15 residues. Germline V gene sequence: CDR1 SGDLS, CDR2 YYNGEE. The V gene lost 3 bases and the J gene lost 1 base, with 13 bases spanning the gap. The CDR3 DNA is TGTGCCAGCAGCGCCTCGCGGGGGCCCCAAGAGACCCAGTACTTC. This translates into CASSASRGPQETQYF.